These T cell receptor beta chains were read from a single sample in a study of blood T cell repertoires in COVID-19. Generated by immunoSEQ multiplex PCR, the TCRdb table keeps only in-frame clones and is missing some. The sample holds 110,000 to 150,000 clones; around 85% are singletons and the top ten take around 8.4%. The sequencing sample was made of PBMCs or T cells enriched from blood (not recorded which). The receptors were sampled from a man between 45 and 60 years old who had recovered from COVID-19. CDR3s leave out the opening cysteine and the closing phenylalanine or tryptophan. Each record gives: V gene, J gene, CDR3 protein.

>TRBV19|TRBJ1-1
ASSRGTEAF
>TRBV5-6|TRBJ1-2
ASSFIAGTGAGGYT
>TRBV7-9|TRBJ2-2
ASSTTGTANTGELF
>TRBV28|TRBJ2-5
ASGDSLYQETQY
>TRBV9|TRBJ1-2
ASSVALVEGGYT
>TRBV19|TRBJ1-1
ASSIVNTEAF
>TRBV19|TRBJ1-1
ASSIDGRFRTEAF
>TRBV5-5|TRBJ1-5
ASSLRDSWGPQH
>TRBV2|TRBJ1-5
ASSWDRGHDSNQPQH
>TRBV19|TRBJ1-6
ASSNGGTYNSPLH
>TRBV9|TRBJ1-5
ASSVDTASNQPQH
>TRBV7-8|TRBJ2-7
ASSPRDYGSEQY
>TRBV5-1|TRBJ2-1
ASSLKTSGGDEQF
>TRBV5-1|TRBJ2-3
ASSLGGSGSTDTQY
>TRBV15|TRBJ2-5
ATSRPGLAGGETQY
>TRBV9|TRBJ2-3
ASSAVGGNTDTQY
>TRBV7-8|TRBJ1-3
ASSPVVPSQGSGNTIY
>TRBV5-1|TRBJ2-2
ASSRLAGKSGELF
>TRBV14|TRBJ1-6
ASSQDLNATPLH
>TRBV5-8|TRBJ1-3
ASSLGSTWGAGNTIY
>TRBV12-3/TRBV12-4|TRBJ2-2
ASRGAGAGELF
>TRBV27|TRBJ2-5
ASSLGQGAETQY
>TRBV9|TRBJ2-5
ASSVLDQETQY
>TRBV11-2|TRBJ2-3
ASSLVLGGGTDTQY